These T cell receptor beta chains were read from a single sample in a study of blood T cell repertoires in COVID-19. The method was immunoSEQ multiplex PCR; TCRdb's version includes in-frame clones alone and lacks a portion of them. The data contain approximately 230,000 clones, around 88% of them singletons. The sequenced sample consisted of peripheral blood. The receptors here all came from a woman aged 25-40 years with COVID-19, enrolled during active disease. CDR3s include the opening cysteine and the closing phenylalanine or tryptophan. A D gene is named only where the DNA matches it firmly. Not all rows give a size; the values are once, few, many and, for expanded clones, a class.

CDR3 DNA	CDR3 protein	clone size	J gene	D gene	V gene
TGCAGCGGGGAAGACCCCGGGGAAAAACTGTTTTTT	CSGEDPGEKLFF	-	TRBJ1-4	-	TRBV29-1
TGTGCCAGCAGTCCCTCCGAGGGAGGTCCCCGGCTAGCCAAAAACATTCAGTACTTC	CASSPSEGGPRLAKNIQYF	-	TRBJ2-4	-	TRBV6-2/TRBV6-3
TGCGCCAGCAGCCCAGTGAGGGGGCGGAACCAGCCCAATGGCTACACCTTC	CASSPVRGRNQPNGYTF	-	TRBJ1-2	TRBD1	TRBV4-1
TGTGCCAGCAGCCGAAAGGGGGACACTAATGAAAAACTGTTTTTT	CASSRKGDTNEKLFF	-	TRBJ1-4	-	TRBV7-8
TGCGCCAGCAAAAGGGAGGGGGATTCGGGCTACGAGCAGTACTTC	CASKREGDSGYEQYF	few	TRBJ2-7	-	TRBV5-1
TGTGCCAGCAGCTTACGGACAGGGTCAGATACGCAGTATTTT	CASSLRTGSDTQYF	-	TRBJ2-3	TRBD1	TRBV11-3
TGTGCCAGCAGCCCCCACGGGTTAGCGGGGGGCCTCACCTACAATGAGCAGTTCTTC	CASSPHGLAGGLTYNEQFF	-	TRBJ2-1	TRBD2	TRBV9
TGTGCCAGCAGTTCGTTACGGGACATAGCGACCCAGTACTTC	CASSSLRDIATQYF	once	TRBJ2-5	-	TRBV28
TGTGCCAGCAGCGTAGGTGCGGGATACTTATATGAGCAGTTCTTC	CASSVGAGYLYEQFF	-	TRBJ2-1	-	TRBV9
TGTGCCAGCAGCCGGGACTTCTACTACGAGCAGTACTTC	CASSRDFYYEQYF	-	TRBJ2-7	-	TRBV7-8
TGTGCCAGCAGTACCGGGACAGAGGCGAACACTGAAGCTTTCTTT	CASSTGTEANTEAFF	-	TRBJ1-1	TRBD1	TRBV6-5
TGTGCCAGCAGCTACGCCGGGGCGGGAGGGCCTGGCGGGGAGCTGTTTTTT	CASSYAGAGGPGGELFF	-	TRBJ2-2	TRBD2	TRBV7-2
TGCAGTGCTAGTTTTGCGGGAGACACAGATACGCAGTATTTT	CSASFAGDTDTQYF	-	TRBJ2-3	TRBD2	TRBV20-1
TGTGCCAGCAGCCAAGAACAGGATTTGAACATTCAGTACTTC	CASSQEQDLNIQYF	-	TRBJ2-4	-	TRBV4-2
TGTGCCAGCAGCCGGGGGGATCTCGGGGGCTACACCTTC	CASSRGDLGGYTF	-	TRBJ1-2	-	TRBV3-1/TRBV3-2
TGTGCCGTGGGGAGCACTGAAGCTTTCTTT	CAVGSTEAFF	-	TRBJ1-1	-	TRBV5-4
TGTGCCAGCAGCCAGCAGGGTTTCTCGCGGGGGGGCAGGTGGCAGGAGACCCAGTACTTC	CASSQQGFSRGGRWQETQYF	-	TRBJ2-5	TRBD2	TRBV3-1/TRBV3-2
TGTGCCAGCAGACCTGACAGGGGAAACTATGGCTACACCTTC	CASRPDRGNYGYTF	-	TRBJ1-2	TRBD1	TRBV2
TGTGCCAGCAGCCAGGGGCAGGCCTATAGCAATCAGCCCCAGCATTTT	CASSQGQAYSNQPQHF	-	TRBJ1-5	-	TRBV3-1/TRBV3-2
TGTGCCAGCAGTGAAGGGCAGGCGAGTTCACCCCTCCACTTT	CASSEGQASSPLHF	few	TRBJ1-6	-	TRBV6-1
TGTGCCATCAGTGAGTTCGAAGCCGAAGAGACCCAGTACTTC	CAISEFEAEETQYF	-	TRBJ2-5	-	TRBV10-3
TGTGCCAGCAGCTTTCGCGGAGGGCGGGGTTCACCCCTCCACTTT	CASSFRGGRGSPLHF	few	TRBJ1-6	-	TRBV5-6
TGTGCCAGTAGTATAAGGGCTAGCGGAGCCTACAATGAGCAGTTCTTC	CASSIRASGAYNEQFF	-	TRBJ2-1	TRBD2	TRBV19